This T cell receptor (beta chain) was recorded in a study of blood T cell repertoires in COVID-19. Repertoires were generated with immunoSEQ multiplex PCR, while TCRdb's copy carries only in-frame clones and drops some. The table includes about 180,000 clones, approximately 88% detected once. The J segment lost 7 bases and the V segment lost 6 bases, leaving 7 bases of the junction unmatched. This CDR3 has 13 residues. Germline assignment: CDR1 LNHDA and CDR2 SQIVND (reference sequence). This chain links TRBV19 with TRBJ1-1; TRBD1 agrees at 8 bases. The sample comprised peripheral blood. The receptor was isolated from a woman between 40 and 55 years old with COVID-19, enrolled during active disease. Here the CDR3 reads CASRDDRGFEAFF. The CDR3 DNA sequence: TGTGCCAGTAGAGATGACAGGGGATTTGAAGCTTTCTTT.